These 22 T cell receptor beta chains came from one sample sequenced in a study of blood T cell repertoires in COVID-19. Assay: immunoSEQ multiplex PCR; the TCRdb copy retains only in-frame clones and omits some. This sample has approximately 670,000 clones, with just under 90% found just once. Sequencing was carried out using peripheral blood. The receptor source for this set is a woman aged 18-30 years with acute or convalescent COVID-19.

The chain links TRBV4-2 to TRBJ1-2; the D is unclear. The length of the CDR3 is 15 residues. Germline CDR1 and CDR2: LGHNA and YNFKEQ. With 2 bases removed from V and 0 bases from J, the gap between germline ends came to 10 bases. For the CDR3, the DNA is TGTGCCAGCAGCCAATACAAGGACTCTAACTATGGCTACACCTTC. This codes for CASSQYKDSNYGYTF.

The rearrangement joins TRBV30 to TRBJ1-1, with 11 bases aligning to TRBD1. The CDR3 is 16 amino acids. V dropped 2 bases and J dropped 5; count of bases not matched to a gene: 10. Germline loops: CDR1 GTSNPN, CDR2 SVGIG (reference sequence). The CDR3 is CAWSRTGGAGRTEAFF. In nucleotides, the CDR3 is TGTGCCTGGAGTAGGACAGGGGGCGCAGGGAGGACTGAAGCTTTCTTT. Using reference TRBV30 and TRBJ1-1 for the parts outside the CDR3, the full variable domain is SQTIHQWPATLVQPVGSPLSLECTVEGTSNPNLYWYRQAAGRGLQLLFYSVGIGQISSEVPQNLSASRPQDRQFILSSKKLLLSDSGFYLCAWSRTGGAGRTEAFFGQGTRLTVV.

The CDR3 DNA is TGCGCCAGCAGCTTGGAACAGTCTCGGTATGGTTTCTTT. Translating it yields CASSLEQSRYGFF. The V call is TRBV5-1, the J call TRBJ1-1; D is uncertain. The CDR3 contains 13 residues. Trimming shortened V by 0 bases and J by 13 bases, and 16 bases separated the two germline ends. CDR1 and CDR2 from the germline V gene are SGHRS and YFSETQ.

The rearrangement links TRBV7-9 to TRBJ1-1; perhaps TRBD1 as D (6 bases). V lost 3 bases, J lost 1 base, and 15 bases lay in between. Germline CDR1 reads SEHNR; CDR2 reads FQNEAQ (reference sequence). The CDR3 is 16 amino acids. CDR3 coding DNA: TGTGCCAGCAGCTTCGGTAAGACAGGATCGAACACTGAAGCTTTCTTT. Its translation: CASSFGKTGSNTEAFF.

In the case of this clone: This sample includes further DNA sequences coding for the same CDR3. V gene TRBV3-1 (or the pseudogene TRBV3-2) combines with J gene TRBJ1-1; TRBD1 agrees at 8 bases. In germline, CDR1 is LGHDT, CDR2 YNNKEL (reference sequence). J lost 3 bases, V lost 2 bases, and 2 bases had no gene match. The CDR3 sequence is 14 residues long. The CDR3 loop reads CASSQLTGDTEAFF. DNA for the CDR3: TGTGCCAGCAGCCAACTGACAGGGGACACTGAAGCTTTCTTT.

The chain recombines TRBV7-2 with TRBJ1-5, with D tentatively TRBD1 (5 bases). Germline V CDR1 and CDR2: SGHTA, FQGNSA. V lost 8 bases and J lost 5, with 16 bases in between. This CDR3 contains 14 residues. The CDR3 sequence is CASSPGFVYQPQHF. CDR3 nucleotides: TGTGCCAGCTCTCCAGGGTTCGTCTATCAGCCCCAGCATTTT.

This chain uses TRBV6-5 with TRBJ1-5; D is possibly TRBD1 (5 bases). This CDR3 comprises 15 residues. V lost 6 bases, J lost 2 bases, and 14 bases lay in between. Germline CDR1 MNHEY, CDR2 SVGAGI. CDR3 residues: CASRKKQGGNQPQHF. The CDR3 DNA reads TGTGCCAGCAGAAAGAAGCAGGGCGGCAATCAGCCCCAGCATTTT.

This chain joins TRBV5-6 and TRBJ1-1, with 10 bases identical to TRBD1. The CDR3 runs 17 residues. The J segment lost 2 bases and the V segment lost 5 bases, leaving 12 bases of the junction unmatched. Per germline, CDR1 SGHDT and CDR2 YYEEEE. CDR3 protein: CASSSDRGLFFNTEAFF. CDR3 in DNA: TGTGCCAGCAGTTCCGACAGGGGGCTTTTTTTTAACACTGAAGCTTTCTTT.

The chain uses TRBV4-3 and TRBJ1-5; D is possibly TRBD1 (6 bases). This CDR3 comprises 15 residues. CDR1 LGHNA and CDR2 YSLEER come from the germline V gene. V lost 1 base, J lost 7 bases, and 14 bases lay in between. The DNA of the CDR3 is TGCGCCAGCAGCCAAGTCCCCACCGGGACACAGCCCCAGCATTTT. Translated: CASSQVPTGTQPQHF.

This clone was detected a few times. The gene calls are TRBV5-1 and TRBJ2-1, with a tentative D call TRBD1 (6 bases). The germline V gene encodes CDR1 SGHRS and CDR2 YFSETQ. The CDR3 is made up of 15 amino acids. Trimming removed 0 bases from V and 8 bases from J, with 15 bases in between. In DNA, the CDR3 is TGCGCCAGCAGCTTGGGCCCCCTTACAGGGTATGAGCAGTTCTTC. It yields the protein CASSLGPLTGYEQFF.

V usage is TRBV25-1 and J usage is TRBJ1-6, with D maybe TRBD1 (5 bases). V lost 1 base and J lost 4, with 8 bases in between. In germline, CDR1 is MGHDK, CDR2 SYGVNS. This CDR3 region has 15 residues. The CDR3 DNA sequence: TGTGCCAGCAGTGAATGGGGGGGGTATAATTCACCCCTCCACTTT. Encoded protein: CASSEWGGYNSPLHF.

This chain links TRBV6-5 with TRBJ1-1; D perhaps matches TRBD1 (5 bases). Trimming took 11 bases from V and 0 from J, leaving 13 bases between them. The CDR3 has 13 amino acids. Germline CDR1 is MNHEY and CDR2 is SVGAGI. CDR3 residues: CAATKGVNTEAFF. CDR3 nucleotide sequence: TGTGCCGCCACGAAAGGGGTGAACACTGAAGCTTTCTTT.

J is TRBJ1-2 and V is TRBV7-6; 8 bases align to TRBD1. The J segment lost 4 bases and the V segment lost 5 bases, leaving 3 bases of the junction unmatched. The germline V gene encodes CDR1 SGHVS and CDR2 FNYEAQ. The CDR3 has 13 amino acids. The CDR3 sequence: CASSPGQVYGYTF. CDR3 in DNA: TGTGCCAGCAGCCCGGGACAGGTCTATGGCTACACCTTC.

The chain uses TRBV4-3 and TRBJ2-1, with 9 bases aligning to TRBD1. Germline CDR1 and CDR2: LGHNA and YSLEER. With V trimmed by 0 bases and J by 7 bases, 4 bases remained unmatched. The CDR3 is 15 amino acids. This chain's CDR3 is CASSQEQGANNEQFF. CDR3 nucleotide sequence: TGCGCCAGCAGCCAAGAACAGGGGGCGAATAATGAGCAGTTCTTC.

This clone is a singleton in its sample. The chain links TRBV5-5 to TRBJ1-3; TRBD1 matches 7 bases. The V gene's germline CDR1 is SGHKS and CDR2 YYEKEE (reference sequence). V lost 4 bases to trimming and J lost 4 bases; unmatched junction nucleotides: 8. The CDR3 has 15 residues. Here the CDR3 reads CASSRTTGRGNTIYF. The CDR3 DNA reads as TGTGCCAGCAGCCGTACGACAGGGAGGGGAAACACCATATATTTT.

This chain joins TRBV7-2 and TRBJ1-1, with D possibly matching TRBD1 (5 bases). Germline V gene lookup returns CDR1 SGHTA and CDR2 FQGNSA. The CDR3 is 15 residues long. Trimming pared 1 base from V and 0 bases from J, leaving 9 bases between. CDR3 in amino acids: CASSLGVRVNTEAFF. The CDR3 DNA is TGTGCCAGCAGCTTAGGGGTCAGGGTGAACACTGAAGCTTTCTTT.

The chain links TRBV30 to TRBJ2-2; 7 bases are shared with TRBD1. V lost 3 bases to trimming and J lost 3 bases; unmatched junction nucleotides: 4. The CDR3 consists of 14 residues. Germline values: CDR1 GTSNPN, CDR2 SVGIG (reference sequence). The CDR3 sequence is CAWRPGQYTGELFF. CDR3 DNA sequence: TGTGCCTGGAGGCCGGGACAGTACACCGGGGAGCTGTTTTTT.

This clone was picked up a small number of times. The chain joins TRBV6-5 to TRBJ1-6, with 7 bases fitting TRBD1. V shed 6 bases and J 10 bases; nucleotides not matched to a gene: 6. CDR1 is MNHEY, CDR2 SVGAGI, per germline. The CDR3 covers 13 residues. The CDR3 DNA follows: TGTGCCAGCAGGCGCGGGACAGAGTCACCCCTCCACTTT. It yields the protein CASRRGTESPLHF.

The V call is TRBV15, the J call TRBJ1-5; TRBD1 aligns across 7 bases. The CDR3 covers 15 residues. Losses at the gene ends were 1 base for V and 7 bases for J; bases not matched to a gene: 7. The germline CDR1 and CDR2 sequences are LNHNV and YYDKDF (reference sequence). DNA of the CDR3: TGTGCCACCAGCAGAGCTAGACAGGGAGGCCAGCCCCAGCATTTT. Translation: CATSRARQGGQPQHF.

This chain connects TRBV3-1 (or the pseudogene TRBV3-2) to TRBJ1-4; D gene uncertain. The CDR3 length is 12 residues. Germline CDR1 and CDR2: LGHDT and YNNKEL (reference sequence). Trimming shortened V by 2 bases and J by 5 bases, and 3 bases separated the two germline ends. The CDR3: CASSQLNEKLFF. The CDR3 DNA reads as TGTGCCAGCAGCCAATTAAATGAAAAACTGTTTTTT.

This clone has only one observation. The chain uses TRBV20-1 and TRBJ1-2, with D unresolved. The CDR3 extends over 11 amino acids. CDR1 is DFQATT, CDR2 SNEGSKA, per germline (reference sequence). V gave up 3 bases and J gave up 9 bases, with 11 bases separating them. CDR3 protein: CSARDRERYTF. CDR3 DNA sequence: TGCAGTGCTAGGGACCGGGAACGCTACACCTTC.

The DNA of the CDR3 is TGTGCCAGCAGCTTAGTATCCTCTGAGGAGCAGTACTTC. Translated, it gives CASSLVSSEEQYF. This rearrangement joins TRBV11-2 to TRBJ2-7; no firm D call. Germline values: CDR1 SGHAT, CDR2 FQNNGV. V was clipped by 1 base and J by 7 bases, with 11 bases between them. The length of the CDR3 is 13 residues.